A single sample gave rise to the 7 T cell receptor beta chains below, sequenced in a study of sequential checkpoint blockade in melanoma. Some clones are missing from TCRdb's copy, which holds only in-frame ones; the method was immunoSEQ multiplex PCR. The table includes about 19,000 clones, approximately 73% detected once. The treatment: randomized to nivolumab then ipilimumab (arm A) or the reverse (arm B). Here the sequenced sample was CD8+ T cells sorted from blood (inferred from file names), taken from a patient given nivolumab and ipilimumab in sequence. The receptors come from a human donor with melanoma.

The CDR3 sequence: CAWRDAGVGPNEQFF. CDR3 in DNA: TGTGCCTGGAGAGATGCAGGGGTAGGACCCAATGAGCAGTTCTTC. V gene TRBV30 combines with J gene TRBJ2-1; D might be TRBD1 (6 bases). V lost 3 bases and J lost 6, with 18 bases in between. The CDR3 consists of 15 residues. Germline V CDR1 and CDR2: GTSNPN, SVGIG (reference sequence).

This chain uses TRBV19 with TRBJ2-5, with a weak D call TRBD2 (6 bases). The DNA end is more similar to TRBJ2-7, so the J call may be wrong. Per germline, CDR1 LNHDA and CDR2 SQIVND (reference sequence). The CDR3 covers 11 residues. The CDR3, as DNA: TGTGCCAGTAGCGGGGGAGGCGAGCAGTACTTC. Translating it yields CASSGGGEQYF.

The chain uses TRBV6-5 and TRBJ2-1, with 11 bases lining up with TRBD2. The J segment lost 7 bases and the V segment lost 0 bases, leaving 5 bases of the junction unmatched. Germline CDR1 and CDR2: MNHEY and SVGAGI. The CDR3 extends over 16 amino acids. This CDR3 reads CASSYSTSGMRNEQFF. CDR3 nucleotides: TGTGCCAGCAGTTACTCGACTAGCGGGATGAGGAATGAGCAGTTCTTC.

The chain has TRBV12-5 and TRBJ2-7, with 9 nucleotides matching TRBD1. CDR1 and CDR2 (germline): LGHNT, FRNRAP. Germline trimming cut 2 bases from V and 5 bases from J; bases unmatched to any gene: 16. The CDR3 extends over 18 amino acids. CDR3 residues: CASGLPSGTGNLAHEQYF. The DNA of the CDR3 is TGTGCTAGTGGTTTGCCATCCGGGACAGGGAATTTGGCCCACGAGCAGTACTTC. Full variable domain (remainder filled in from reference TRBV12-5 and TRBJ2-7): DARVTQTPRHKVTEMGQEVTMRCQPILGHNTVFWYRQTMMQGLELLAYFRNRAPLDDSGMPKDRFSAEMPDATLATLKIQPSEPRDSAVYFCASGLPSGTGNLAHEQYFGPGTRLTVT.

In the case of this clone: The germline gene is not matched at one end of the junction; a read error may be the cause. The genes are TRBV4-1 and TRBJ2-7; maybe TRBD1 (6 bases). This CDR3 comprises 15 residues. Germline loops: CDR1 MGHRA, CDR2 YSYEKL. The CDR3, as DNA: TGTGCCAGCAGCCTATACCGGGACATCTCCTACGAGCAGTACTTC. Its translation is CASSLYRDISYEQYF.

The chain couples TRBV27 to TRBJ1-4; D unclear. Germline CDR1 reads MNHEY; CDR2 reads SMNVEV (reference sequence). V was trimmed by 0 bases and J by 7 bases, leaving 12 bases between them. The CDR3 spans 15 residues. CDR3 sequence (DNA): TGTGCCAGCAGTTTATCGTCTTTTGGGCTTGAAAAACTGTTTTTT. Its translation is CASSLSSFGLEKLFF.

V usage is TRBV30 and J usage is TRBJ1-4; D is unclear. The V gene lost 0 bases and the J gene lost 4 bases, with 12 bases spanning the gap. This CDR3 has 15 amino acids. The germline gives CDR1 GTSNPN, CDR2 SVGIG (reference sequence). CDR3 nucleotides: TGTGCCTGGAGTGTACGGCAGGCGCTTAATGAAAAACTGTTTTTT. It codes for CAWSVRQALNEKLFF.